The rows below give T cell receptor beta chains drawn from one sample of a study of T cell responses to AZD1222 COVID-19 vaccine. Assay: immunoSEQ multiplex PCR; the TCRdb copy retains only in-frame clones and omits some. The data hold some 110,000 clones, with about 80% observed a single time. The sequences come from peripheral blood, collected on day 0 of AZD1222 vaccination. These receptors were collected from an adult in good health. Both conserved end residues are part of each CDR3. A D gene is named only where the DNA matches it firmly. Clone size appears in some rows only: once, few, many, or a class for an expanded clone.

j_call clone_size d_call v_call cdr3_nt cdr3_aa
TRBJ2-7 NA TRBD2 TRBV27 TGTGCCAGCAGTTTATCACGGACTAGCGGGAGTGTGTACGAGCAGTACTTC CASSLSRTSGSVYEQYF
TRBJ1-1 NA NA TRBV7-8 TGTGCCAGCAGGATCCAGACAGGTGAAGCTTTCTTT CASRIQTGEAFF
TRBJ2-7 NA NA TRBV6-5 TGTGCCAGCAGGAACCCGACGGGGCACTACGAGCAGTACTTC CASRNPTGHYEQYF
TRBJ2-7 NA NA TRBV18 TGTGCCAGCTCACCAGCGGCGGGATTCAGCTCCTACGAGCAGTACTTC CASSPAAGFSSYEQYF
TRBJ2-1 NA NA TRBV27 TGTGCCAGCAATACCGGAAGGTACAATGAGCAGTTCTTC CASNTGRYNEQFF
TRBJ2-7 NA TRBD2 TRBV18 TGTGCCAGCTCCCATGGGGAGGGCAGCTCCTACGAGCAGTACTTC CASSHGEGSSYEQYF
TRBJ2-2 NA TRBD2 TRBV7-9 TGTGCCAGCAGCTTTACTAGCGGGGGGGCCGCCTGGGAGCTGTTTTTT CASSFTSGGAAWELFF
TRBJ1-4 NA NA TRBV7-6 TGTGCCAGCAGCTTGATGGCAGAAAGTGAAAAACTGTTTTTT CASSLMAESEKLFF
TRBJ1-2 NA TRBD1 TRBV7-8 TGTGCCAGCAGCGCCGGACAGGCGACCCTTAACTATGGCTACACCTTC CASSAGQATLNYGYTF
TRBJ1-6 few NA TRBV11-2 TGTGCCAGCAGCTTACGAGGGATCACCTATAATTCACCCCTCCACTTT CASSLRGITYNSPLHF
TRBJ1-5 NA NA TRBV27 TGTGCCAGCAGGAAGACAGAAGTTCAGCCCCAGCATTTT CASRKTEVQPQHF
TRBJ2-2 NA TRBD1 TRBV6-5 TGTGCCAGCAGTTACGGACAGGGGAACACCGGGGAGCTGTTTTTT CASSYGQGNTGELFF
TRBJ2-1 NA TRBD2 TRBV7-2 TGTGCCAGCAGCCCCAGACTAGCGGGAGGCAATGAGCAGTTCTTC CASSPRLAGGNEQFF
TRBJ1-3 NA TRBD1 TRBV15 TGTGCCACCAGCAGAGACAGGGGGTCTGGAAACACCATATATTTT CATSRDRGSGNTIYF
TRBJ1-5 NA NA TRBV30 TGTGCCTGGAGTCTAGCCTCAGGGAAGAGCAATCAGCCCCAGCATTTT CAWSLASGKSNQPQHF
TRBJ1-5 NA NA TRBV6-2/TRBV6-3 TGTGCCAGCAGTTACGTCACTCTCAATCAGCCCCAGCATTTT CASSYVTLNQPQHF
TRBJ2-3 NA NA TRBV4-2 TGTGCCAGCAGCCAAGAAGACGGTAGCACAGATACGCAGTATTTT CASSQEDGSTDTQYF
TRBJ1-2 NA NA TRBV5-1 TGCGCCAGCAGCTTGGAGGGGGGGATCTATGGCTACACCTTC CASSLEGGIYGYTF
TRBJ2-3 NA NA TRBV6-2/TRBV6-3 TGTGCCAGCAGTCAGCGACACCTCACAGATACGCAGTATTTT CASSQRHLTDTQYF
TRBJ2-3 NA TRBD2 TRBV6-1 TGTGCCAGCAGTGAATCCGGACTAGCGGGGGGGACAGATACGCAGTATTTT CASSESGLAGGTDTQYF
TRBJ2-5 NA TRBD2 TRBV5-1 TGCGCCAGCAGCTTGGTCCCAGCGGGGGGGCAGGGGACCCAGTACTTC CASSLVPAGGQGTQYF